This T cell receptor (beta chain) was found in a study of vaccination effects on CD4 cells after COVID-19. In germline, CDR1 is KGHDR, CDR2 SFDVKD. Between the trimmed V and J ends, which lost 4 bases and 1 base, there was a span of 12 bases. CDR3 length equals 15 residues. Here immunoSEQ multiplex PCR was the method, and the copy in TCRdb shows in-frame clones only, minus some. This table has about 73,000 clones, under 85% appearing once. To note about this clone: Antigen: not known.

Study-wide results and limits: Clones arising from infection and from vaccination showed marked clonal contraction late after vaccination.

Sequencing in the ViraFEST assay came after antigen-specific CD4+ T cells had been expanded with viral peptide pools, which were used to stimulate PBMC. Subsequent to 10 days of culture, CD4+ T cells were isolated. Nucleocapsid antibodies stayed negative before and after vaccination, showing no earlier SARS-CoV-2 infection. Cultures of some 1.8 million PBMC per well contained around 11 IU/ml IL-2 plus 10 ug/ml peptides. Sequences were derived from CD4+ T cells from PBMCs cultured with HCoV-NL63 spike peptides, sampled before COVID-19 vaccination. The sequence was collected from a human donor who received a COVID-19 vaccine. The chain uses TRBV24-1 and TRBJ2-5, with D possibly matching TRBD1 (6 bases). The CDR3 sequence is CATSDNRVPQETQYF. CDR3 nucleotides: TGTGCCACCAGTGACAACAGGGTCCCCCAAGAGACCCAGTACTTC.